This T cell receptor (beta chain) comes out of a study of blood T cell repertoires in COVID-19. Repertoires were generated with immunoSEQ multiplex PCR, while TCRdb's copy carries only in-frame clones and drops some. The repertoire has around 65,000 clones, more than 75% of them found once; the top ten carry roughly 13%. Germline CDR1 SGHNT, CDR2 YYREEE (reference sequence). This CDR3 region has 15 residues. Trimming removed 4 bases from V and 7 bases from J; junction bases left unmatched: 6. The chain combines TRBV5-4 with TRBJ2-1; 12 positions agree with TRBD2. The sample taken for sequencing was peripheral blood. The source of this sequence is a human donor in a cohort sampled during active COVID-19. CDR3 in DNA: TGTGCCAGCAGCGACACTAGCGGGGGGCGGAATGAGCAGTTCTTC. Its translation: CASSDTSGGRNEQFF.